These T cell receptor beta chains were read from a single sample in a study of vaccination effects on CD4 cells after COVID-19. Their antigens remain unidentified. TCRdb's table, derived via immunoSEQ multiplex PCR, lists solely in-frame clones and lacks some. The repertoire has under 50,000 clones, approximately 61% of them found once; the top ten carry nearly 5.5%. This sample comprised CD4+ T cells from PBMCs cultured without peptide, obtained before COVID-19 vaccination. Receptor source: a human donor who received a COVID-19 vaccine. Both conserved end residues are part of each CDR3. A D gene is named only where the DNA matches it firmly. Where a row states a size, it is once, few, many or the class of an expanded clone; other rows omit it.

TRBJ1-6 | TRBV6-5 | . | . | CASSYSGDNSPLHF | TGTGCCAGCAGTTACTCCGGGGACAATTCACCCCTCCACTTT
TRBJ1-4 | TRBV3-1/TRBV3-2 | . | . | CASSPETGYEKLFF | TGTGCCAGCAGCCCAGAGACAGGATATGAAAAACTGTTTTTT
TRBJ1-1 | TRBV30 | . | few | CALGGGTEAFF | TGTGCGCTGGGGGGAGGGACTGAAGCTTTCTTT
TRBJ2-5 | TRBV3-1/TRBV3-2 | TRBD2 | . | CASSLQTSGGVAQYF | TGTGCCAGCAGCCTCCAGACTAGCGGGGGGGTGGCCCAGTACTTC
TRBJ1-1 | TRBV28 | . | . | CASSARHTEAFF | TGTGCCAGCAGCGCTCGGCACACTGAAGCTTTCTTT
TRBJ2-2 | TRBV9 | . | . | CASSPGRDTPTGELFF | TGTGCCAGCAGCCCCGGCCGGGACACCCCAACCGGGGAGCTGTTTTTT
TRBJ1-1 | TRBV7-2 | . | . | CASSLDIFTEAFF | TGTGCCAGCAGCTTAGACATTTTTACTGAAGCTTTCTTT
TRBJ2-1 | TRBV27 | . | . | CASSFRAGDINEQFF | TGTGCCAGCAGTTTTCGGGCAGGGGATATCAATGAGCAGTTCTTC
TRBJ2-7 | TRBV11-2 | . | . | CASSFGFGAYEQYF | TGTGCCAGCAGCTTCGGATTCGGGGCCTACGAGCAGTACTTC
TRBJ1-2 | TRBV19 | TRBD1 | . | CASTPPGQGYGYTF | TGTGCCAGTACTCCACCGGGACAGGGGTATGGCTACACCTTC
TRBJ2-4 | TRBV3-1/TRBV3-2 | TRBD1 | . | CASSGTGGIAKNIQYF | TGTGCCAGCAGCGGGACAGGGGGGATAGCCAAAAACATTCAGTACTTC
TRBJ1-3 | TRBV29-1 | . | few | CSVGSNSGNTIYF | TGCAGCGTCGGGTCCAACTCTGGAAACACCATATATTTT
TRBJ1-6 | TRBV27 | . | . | CASSPWSSYNSPLHF | TGTGCCAGCAGTCCCTGGAGCTCCTATAATTCACCCCTCCACTTT
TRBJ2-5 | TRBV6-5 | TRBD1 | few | CASSSPGQGGGETQYF | TGTGCCAGCAGTTCCCCGGGACAGGGAGGGGGAGAGACCCAGTACTTC
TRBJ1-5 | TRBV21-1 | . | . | CASSKDKVPPQGGGQPQHF | TGTGCCAGCAGCAAAGATAAAGTCCCCCCCCAGGGAGGCGGTCAGCCCCAGCATTTT
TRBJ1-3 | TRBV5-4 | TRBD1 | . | CASSEGQGAIGGNTIYF | TGTGCCAGCAGCGAGGGACAGGGGGCAATAGGCGGAAACACCATATATTTT
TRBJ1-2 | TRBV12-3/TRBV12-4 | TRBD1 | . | CASSLGQGGGYTF | TGTGCCAGCAGTTTGGGACAGGGAGGGGGCTACACCTTC
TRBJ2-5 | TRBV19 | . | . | CASSISRAPQETQYF | TGTGCCAGTAGTATCTCTAGGGCCCCCCAAGAGACCCAGTACTTC
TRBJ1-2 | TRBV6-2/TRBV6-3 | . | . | CASSYGRGLADGYTF | TGTGCCAGCAGTTACGGCAGGGGCCTGGCAGATGGCTACACCTTC
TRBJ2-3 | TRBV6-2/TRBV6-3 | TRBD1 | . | CASSFRDRVSDTQYF | TGTGCCAGCAGTTTCCGGGACAGGGTTTCAGATACGCAGTATTTT
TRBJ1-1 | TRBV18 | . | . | CASSPGGAEAFF | TGTGCCAGCTCACCGGGGGGGGCTGAAGCTTTCTTT
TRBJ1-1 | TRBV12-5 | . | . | CASGWDWTEAFF | TGTGCTAGTGGTTGGGATTGGACTGAAGCTTTCTTT
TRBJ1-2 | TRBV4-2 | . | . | CASSEISYGYTF | TGTGCCAGCAGTGAAATCAGCTATGGCTACACCTTC
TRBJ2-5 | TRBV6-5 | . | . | CASSYSRTQYF | TGTGCCAGCAGTTACTCAAGGACCCAGTACTTC
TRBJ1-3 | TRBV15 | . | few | CATSRNWGKTGNTIYF | TGTGCCACCAGCAGAAACTGGGGGAAAACTGGAAACACCATATATTTT
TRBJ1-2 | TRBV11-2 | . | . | CASSFRVGYTF | TGTGCCAGCAGCTTTAGAGTTGGCTACACCTTC
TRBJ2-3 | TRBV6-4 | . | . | CATSQGHTDTQYF | TGTGCCACCAGTCAAGGCCACACAGATACGCAGTATTTT
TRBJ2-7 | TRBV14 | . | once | CASSQEAGYEQYF | TGTGCCAGCAGCCAAGAAGCTGGCTACGAGCAGTACTTC
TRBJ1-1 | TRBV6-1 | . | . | CASSELGLNTEAFF | TGTGCCAGCAGTGAATTGGGATTGAACACTGAAGCTTTCTTT